Listed below are T cell receptor beta chains from one sample, sequenced in a study of shared clonotypes between healthy human individuals. The table came from immunoSEQ multiplex PCR; TCRdb's copy has only in-frame clones and leaves some out. The sample includes approximately 2,200,000 clones, 85% to 95% seen only once; the top ten take 1.5% to 2%. The sequenced sample consisted of naive CD8+ T cells from PBMCs. The receptors here all came from a man aged 18 to 30 in good health. Some clones in this sample may be carry-over from other donors' samples. CDR3s include the opening cysteine and the closing phenylalanine or tryptophan. A D gene is named only where the DNA matches it firmly. Rows give clone size only sometimes, using once, few, many, or a class for an expanded clone.

d_gene,abundance,v_gene,j_gene,CDR3aa,CDR3nt
-,-,TRBV4-1,TRBJ1-1,CASSLIGAGRGTEAFF,TGCGCCAGCAGCCTCATTGGGGCAGGGAGGGGGACTGAAGCTTTCTTT
-,once,TRBV9,TRBJ2-7,CASSVGVGVSYEQYF,TGTGCCAGCAGCGTAGGTGTAGGGGTCTCCTACGAGCAGTACTTC
-,-,TRBV7-9,TRBJ2-7,CASRSSGVSTYEQYF,TGTGCCAGCAGGTCCTCCGGAGTCAGCACCTACGAGCAGTACTTC
-,-,TRBV6-5,TRBJ2-1,CASSPGRNYNEQFF,TGTGCCAGCAGTCCGGGCCGTAACTACAATGAGCAGTTCTTC
-,-,TRBV6-6,TRBJ2-7,CASSPGPKYEQYF,TGTGCCAGCAGTCCCGGACCCAAATACGAGCAGTACTTC
TRBD1,once,TRBV4-3,TRBJ1-3,CASSQVFRGLDGNTIYF,TGCGCCAGCAGCCAAGTCTTCAGGGGGCTTGATGGAAACACCATATATTTT
-,-,TRBV4-2,TRBJ2-1,CASSHADTLRAGEQFF,TGTGCCAGCAGCCACGCTGACACTCTCCGGGCAGGGGAGCAGTTCTTC
TRBD2,-,TRBV27,TRBJ2-1,CASRTSGSPHNEQFF,TGTGCCAGCAGAACTAGCGGGAGCCCCCACAATGAGCAGTTCTTC
-,-,TRBV7-3,TRBJ2-1,CASSSPDASYNEQFF,TGTGCCAGCAGCTCCCCGGACGCGTCCTACAATGAGCAGTTCTTC
-,-,TRBV6-1,TRBJ1-2,CASSERKGYGYTF,TGTGCCAGCAGTGAACGGAAAGGGTATGGCTACACCTTC
-,-,TRBV29-1,TRBJ1-1,CSVEGELTEAFF,TGCAGCGTTGAAGGGGAGTTGACTGAAGCTTTCTTT
-,-,TRBV5-6,TRBJ2-7,CASSLGHLEQYF,TGTGCCAGCAGCTTAGGTCATTTGGAGCAGTACTTC
-,-,TRBV27,TRBJ2-7,CASSLWRNTYEQYF,TGTGCCAGCAGTTTATGGCGGAATACCTACGAGCAGTACTTC
-,-,TRBV9,TRBJ2-7,CASSAYPSQGEQYF,TGTGCCAGCAGCGCCTACCCTTCCCAGGGGGAGCAGTACTTC
-,-,TRBV13,TRBJ2-7,CASSQGRGHPWEQYF,TGTGCCAGCAGCCAGGGGCGGGGACACCCTTGGGAGCAGTACTTC
-,-,TRBV28,TRBJ2-7,CASSFSPGDEQYF,TGTGCCAGCAGTTTCTCCCCGGGGGACGAGCAGTACTTC
-,-,TRBV5-6,TRBJ1-1,CASSPGGAMNTEAFF,TGTGCCAGCAGCCCCGGGGGGGCAATGAACACTGAAGCTTTCTTT
-,-,TRBV7-9,TRBJ2-4,CASRPSDSRGSIQYF,TGTGCCAGCAGGCCTTCCGACTCGCGGGGCAGCATTCAGTACTTC
TRBD1,-,TRBV5-1,TRBJ2-7,CASSKDRDYEQYF,TGCGCCAGCAGCAAAGACAGGGACTACGAGCAGTACTTC
-,-,TRBV11-1,TRBJ1-1,CASSFRGALGLTEAFF,TGTGCCAGCAGCTTTAGAGGGGCTTTGGGGTTGACTGAAGCTTTCTTT
-,-,TRBV7-4,TRBJ1-1,CASSPRFGMNTEAFF,TGTGCCAGCAGCCCCCGGTTCGGGATGAACACTGAAGCTTTCTTT
-,-,TRBV7-2,TRBJ2-7,CASSLAGSYEQYF,TGTGCCAGCAGCTTAGCCGGGTCCTACGAGCAGTACTTC
TRBD1,-,TRBV28,TRBJ2-2,CASSSDREIDTGELFF,TGTGCCAGCAGTTCGGACAGGGAGATTGACACCGGGGAGCTGTTTTTT
-,once,TRBV28,TRBJ1-3,CASSFGPVTGRGPGNTIYF,TGTGCCAGCAGTTTTGGGCCGGTGACAGGCCGAGGCCCTGGAAACACCATATATTTT
-,-,TRBV28,TRBJ2-1,CASRAFRGSEQFF,TGTGCCAGCAGGGCTTTCAGGGGCAGTGAGCAGTTCTTC
-,-,TRBV6-5,TRBJ2-7,CASSQTRGLVYEQYF,TGTGCCAGCAGCCAGACCAGGGGTTTGGTCTACGAGCAGTACTTC
-,-,TRBV9,TRBJ2-3,CASTDTGYGDTQYF,TGTGCCAGCACCGATACAGGTTACGGAGATACGCAGTATTTT
-,-,TRBV23-1,TRBJ2-1,CASSSASWPGLLRRGNEQFF,TGCGCCAGCAGTTCCGCATCATGGCCGGGACTCCTCCGACGTGGCAATGAGCAGTTCTTC
TRBD2,-,TRBV6-5,TRBJ2-7,CASSQRLAGAYEQYF,TGTGCCAGCAGTCAACGACTAGCGGGCGCCTACGAGCAGTACTTC
TRBD1,-,TRBV25-1,TRBJ2-3,CASSALGTVSGGTQYF,TGTGCCAGCAGTGCTTTAGGGACAGTGAGTGGTGGTACGCAGTATTTT
-,-,TRBV9,TRBJ2-3,CASSPRPDTQYF,TGTGCCAGCAGCCCCCGGCCAGATACGCAGTATTTT
-,-,TRBV5-1,TRBJ2-7,CASSPGPILYF,TGCGCCAGCAGCCCGGGACCAATCCTGTACTTC
TRBD2,-,TRBV10-3,TRBJ2-1,CAITLSGSGMDEQFF,TGTGCCATCACGTTGAGCGGGAGTGGTATGGATGAGCAGTTCTTC
-,once,TRBV18,TRBJ1-3,CASSPPTLNTIYF,TGTGCCAGCTCACCGCCCACATTGAACACCATATATTTT
TRBD1,-,TRBV19,TRBJ1-1,CASSIRDRGIGEAFF,TGTGCCAGTAGTATCCGGGACAGGGGAATTGGTGAAGCTTTCTTT
TRBD1,-,TRBV7-6,TRBJ1-2,CASSSGTGFYGYTF,TGTGCCAGCAGTTCCGGGACAGGATTTTATGGCTACACCTTC
-,-,TRBV6-6,TRBJ2-3,CASSNTDTQYF,TGTGCCAGCAGTAATACAGATACGCAGTATTTT
-,-,TRBV29-1,TRBJ2-5,CSATGVETQYF,TGCAGCGCGACAGGTGTAGAGACCCAGTACTTC
TRBD1,once,TRBV7-2,TRBJ1-1,CASRYQGGEAFF,TGTGCCAGCAGATACCAGGGGGGTGAAGCTTTCTTT
-,-,TRBV28,TRBJ2-7,CASSLVPGRTYEQYF,TGTGCCAGCAGTTTAGTCCCCGGCAGAACCTACGAGCAGTACTTC
-,-,TRBV25-1,TRBJ1-5,CASGPWMSNQPQHF,TGTGCCAGCGGGCCTTGGATGAGCAATCAGCCCCAGCATTTT
-,-,TRBV4-1,TRBJ2-7,CASSQVVDYEQYF,TGCGCCAGCAGCCAAGTAGTGGACTACGAGCAGTACTTC
-,-,TRBV4-1,TRBJ2-3,CASRPDGPSTDTQYF,TGCGCCAGCAGGCCTGACGGCCCTAGCACAGATACGCAGTATTTT
TRBD1,-,TRBV25-1,TRBJ2-7,CASSDGTGVDEQYF,TGTGCCAGCAGTGATGGGACAGGGGTGGACGAGCAGTACTTC
-,-,TRBV5-6,TRBJ2-3,CASSPRTLSTDTQYF,TGTGCCAGCAGCCCCCGGACACTTAGCACAGATACGCAGTATTTT
-,-,TRBV7-9,TRBJ2-1,CASSPGGTIGFEQFF,TGTGCCAGCAGCCCAGGGGGGACTATCGGCTTTGAGCAGTTCTTC
TRBD1,-,TRBV9,TRBJ1-1,CASSAGTANTEAFF,TGTGCCAGCAGCGCAGGGACAGCGAACACTGAAGCTTTCTTT
TRBD2,-,TRBV28,TRBJ2-7,CASSLTPSGRTYGQYF,TGTGCCAGCAGTTTAACTCCTAGCGGGAGGACCTACGGGCAGTACTTC
-,-,TRBV27,TRBJ1-1,CASSSREMNTEAFF,TGTGCCAGCAGTTCCCGGGAGATGAACACTGAAGCTTTCTTT
-,-,TRBV25-1,TRBJ2-3,CASSDGPGRVDTQYF,TGTGCCAGCAGTGATGGGCCCGGGAGAGTAGATACGCAGTATTTT
-,-,TRBV7-9,TRBJ2-2,CASSSNRAGELFF,TGTGCCAGCAGTTCGAACCGAGCCGGGGAGCTGTTTTTT
TRBD2,once,TRBV29-1,TRBJ2-7,CSVLLGLAGQLYEQYF,TGCAGCGTTCTTTTAGGTCTAGCGGGACAGTTGTACGAGCAGTACTTC
-,-,TRBV27,TRBJ2-1,CASSTLTIRSYNEQFF,TGTGCCAGCAGTACCCTGACTATACGCTCCTACAATGAGCAGTTCTTC
-,once,TRBV27,TRBJ2-1,CASSSQNEQFF,TGTGCCAGCAGTTCTCAAAATGAGCAGTTCTTC
-,once,TRBV19,TRBJ1-5,CASSIVRILGNQPQHF,TGTGCCAGTAGTATAGTCCGGATTCTGGGCAATCAGCCCCAGCATTTT
TRBD1,-,TRBV11-2,TRBJ2-7,CASSIGQGYEQYF,TGTGCCAGCAGCATCGGACAGGGCTACGAGCAGTACTTC
-,-,TRBV25-1,TRBJ1-5,CASSEGEGDQPQHF,TGTGCCAGCAGTGAAGGGGAGGGGGATCAGCCCCAGCATTTT